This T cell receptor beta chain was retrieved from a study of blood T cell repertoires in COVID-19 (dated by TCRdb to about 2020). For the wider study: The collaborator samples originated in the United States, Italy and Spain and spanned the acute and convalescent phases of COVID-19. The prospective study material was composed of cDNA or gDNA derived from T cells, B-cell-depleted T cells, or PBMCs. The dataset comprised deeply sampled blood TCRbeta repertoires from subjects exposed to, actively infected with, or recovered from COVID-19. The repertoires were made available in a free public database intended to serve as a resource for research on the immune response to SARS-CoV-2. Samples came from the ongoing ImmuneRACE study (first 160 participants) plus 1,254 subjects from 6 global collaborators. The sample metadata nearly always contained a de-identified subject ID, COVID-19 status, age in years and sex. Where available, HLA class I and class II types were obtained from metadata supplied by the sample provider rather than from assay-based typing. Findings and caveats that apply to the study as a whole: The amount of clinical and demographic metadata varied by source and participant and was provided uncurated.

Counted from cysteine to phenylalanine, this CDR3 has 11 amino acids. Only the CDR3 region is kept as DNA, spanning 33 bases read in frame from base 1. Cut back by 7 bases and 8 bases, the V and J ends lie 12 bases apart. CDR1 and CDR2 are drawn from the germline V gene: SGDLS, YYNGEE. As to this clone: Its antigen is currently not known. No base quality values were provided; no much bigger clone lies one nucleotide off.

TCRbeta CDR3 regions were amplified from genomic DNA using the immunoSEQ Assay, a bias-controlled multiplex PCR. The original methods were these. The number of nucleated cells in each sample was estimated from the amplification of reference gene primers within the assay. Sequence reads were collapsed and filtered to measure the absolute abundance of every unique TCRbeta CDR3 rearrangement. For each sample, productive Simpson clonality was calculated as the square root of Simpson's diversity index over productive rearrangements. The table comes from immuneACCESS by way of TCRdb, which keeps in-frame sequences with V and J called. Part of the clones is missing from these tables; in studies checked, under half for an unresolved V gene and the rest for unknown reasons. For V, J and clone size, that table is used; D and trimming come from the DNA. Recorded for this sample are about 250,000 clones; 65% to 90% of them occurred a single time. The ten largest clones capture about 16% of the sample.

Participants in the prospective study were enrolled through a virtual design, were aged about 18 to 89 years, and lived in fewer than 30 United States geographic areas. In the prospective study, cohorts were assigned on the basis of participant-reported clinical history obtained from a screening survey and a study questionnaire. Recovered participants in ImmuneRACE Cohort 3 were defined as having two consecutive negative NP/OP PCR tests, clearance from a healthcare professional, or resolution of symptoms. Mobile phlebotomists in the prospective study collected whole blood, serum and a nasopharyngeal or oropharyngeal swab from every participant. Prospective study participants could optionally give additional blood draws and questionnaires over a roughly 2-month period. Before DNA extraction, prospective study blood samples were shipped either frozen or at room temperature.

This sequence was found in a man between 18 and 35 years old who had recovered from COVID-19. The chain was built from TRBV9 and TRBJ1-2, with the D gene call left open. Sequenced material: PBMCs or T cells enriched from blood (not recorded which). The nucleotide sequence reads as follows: TGTGCCAGCCTCAAACCGAGGGGCTACACCTTC. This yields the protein CASLKPRGYTF.